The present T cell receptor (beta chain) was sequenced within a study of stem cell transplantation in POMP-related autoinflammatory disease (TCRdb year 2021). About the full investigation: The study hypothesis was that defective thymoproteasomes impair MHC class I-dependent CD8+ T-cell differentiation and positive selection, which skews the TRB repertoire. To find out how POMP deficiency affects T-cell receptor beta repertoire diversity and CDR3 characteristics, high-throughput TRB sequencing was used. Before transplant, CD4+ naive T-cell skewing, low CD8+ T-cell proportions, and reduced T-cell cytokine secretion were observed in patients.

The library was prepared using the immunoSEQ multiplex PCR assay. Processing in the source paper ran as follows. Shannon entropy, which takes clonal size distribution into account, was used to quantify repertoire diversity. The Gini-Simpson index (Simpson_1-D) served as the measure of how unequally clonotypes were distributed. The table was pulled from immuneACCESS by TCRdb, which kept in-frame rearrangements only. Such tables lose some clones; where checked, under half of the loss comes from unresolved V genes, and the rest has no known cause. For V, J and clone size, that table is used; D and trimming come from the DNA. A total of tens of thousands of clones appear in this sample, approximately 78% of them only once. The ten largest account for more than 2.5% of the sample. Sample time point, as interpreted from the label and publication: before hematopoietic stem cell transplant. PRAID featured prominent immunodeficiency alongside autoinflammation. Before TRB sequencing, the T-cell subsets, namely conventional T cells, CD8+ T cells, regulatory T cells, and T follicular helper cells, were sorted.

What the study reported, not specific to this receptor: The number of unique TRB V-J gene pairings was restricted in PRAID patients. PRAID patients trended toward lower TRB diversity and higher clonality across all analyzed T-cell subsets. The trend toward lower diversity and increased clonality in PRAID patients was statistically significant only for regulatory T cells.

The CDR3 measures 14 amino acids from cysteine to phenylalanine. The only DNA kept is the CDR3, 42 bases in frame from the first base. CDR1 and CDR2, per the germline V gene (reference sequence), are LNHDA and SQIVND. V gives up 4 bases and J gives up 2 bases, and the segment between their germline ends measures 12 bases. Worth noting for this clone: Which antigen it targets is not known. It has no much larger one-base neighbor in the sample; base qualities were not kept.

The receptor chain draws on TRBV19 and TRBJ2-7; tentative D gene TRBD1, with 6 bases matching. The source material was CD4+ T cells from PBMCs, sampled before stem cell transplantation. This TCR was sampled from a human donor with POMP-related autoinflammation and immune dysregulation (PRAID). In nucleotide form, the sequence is TGTGCCAGTAGTACAACAGGGTTACCCTACGAGCAGTACTTC. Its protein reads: CASSTTGLPYEQYF.